The 31 T cell receptor beta chains listed next were all sequenced from one sample in a study of blood T cell repertoires in COVID-19. Here immunoSEQ multiplex PCR was the method, and the copy in TCRdb shows in-frame clones only, minus some. The sample gives more than 13,000 clones, 70% to 90% of which show up once; over 2% is in the top ten. The sample consisted of peripheral blood. These receptors all come from a woman between 70 and 85 years old in a cohort sampled during active or convalescent COVID-19.

This rearrangement joins TRBV19 to TRBJ2-1; 10 nucleotides agree with TRBD1. Trimming at V came to 3 bases and at J to 6 bases, leaving 5 bases not matched to a gene. Per the germline V gene, CDR1 is LNHDA and CDR2 is SQIVND (reference sequence). This CDR3 has 15 residues. CDR3 in amino acids: CASSMTGGKGNEQFF. The CDR3 DNA reads as TGTGCCAGTAGTATGACAGGGGGCAAGGGCAATGAGCAGTTCTTC. Drawing the rest from reference TRBV19 and TRBJ2-1, the complete variable domain is DGGITQSPKYLFRKEGQNVTLSCEQNLNHDAMYWYRQDPGQGLRLIYYSQIVNDFQKGDIAEGYSVSREKKESFPLTVTSAQKNPTAFYLCASSMTGGKGNEQFFGPGTRLTVL.

The CDR3 DNA sequence: TGTGCCAGCAGCTCCCTAAGCGTCGGGGAGCTGTTTTTT. Translated, it gives CASSSLSVGELFF. The V gene is TRBV7-3, the J gene TRBJ2-2; no clear D gene. This CDR3 comprises 13 residues. CDR1 and CDR2 from the germline V gene are SGHTA and FQGTGA. Trimming cost V 4 bases and J 7 bases, with 10 bases left between them.

V and J are TRBV3-1 (or the pseudogene TRBV3-2) and TRBJ2-1; 10 bases are shared with TRBD2. Trimming cost V 0 bases and J 14 bases; bases outside gene matches: 13. CDR1 and CDR2 (germline): LGHDT, YNNKEL (reference sequence). This CDR3 spans 16 amino acids. DNA of the CDR3: TGTGCCAGCAGCCAAGATAGGGCCAGCGGGGGGGCTGTGGAGTTCTTC. Residues: CASSQDRASGGAVEFF.

The chain uses TRBV14 and TRBJ1-1; no clear D gene. This CDR3 is built from 14 residues. Trimming took off 6 bases at V and 1 base at J, with 12 bases between the two ends. CDR1 is SGHDN, CDR2 FVKESK, per germline. The CDR3 loop reads CASRLDSWNTEAFF. The CDR3 DNA reads TGTGCCAGCAGACTTGACTCCTGGAACACTGAAGCTTTCTTT. Supplemented by reference TRBV14 and TRBJ1-1, the full variable domain reads EAGVTQFPSHSVIEKGQTVTLRCDPISGHDNLYWYRRVMGKEIKFLLHFVKESKQDESGMPNNRFLAERTGGTYSTLKVQPAELEDSGVYFCASRLDSWNTEAFFGQGTRLTVV.

This clone was seen just once. The chain is built from TRBV9 and TRBJ1-6; a weak D match, TRBD1 (5 bases). The CDR3 loop spans 14 amino acids. V dropped 3 bases and J dropped 7 bases, with 11 bases sitting between them. Germline V gives CDR1 SGDLS, CDR2 YYNGEE. The CDR3 region has the DNA TGTGCCAGCAGCGCCCCCGGGGGGAATTCACCCCTCCACTTT. Protein sequence: CASSAPGGNSPLHF. The whole variable domain, filled in from reference TRBV9 and TRBJ1-6, reads DSGVTQTPKHLITATGQRVTLRCSPRSGDLSVYWYQQSLDQGLQFLIQYYNGEERAKGNILERFSAQQFPDLHSELNLSSLELGDSALYFCASSAPGGNSPLHFGNGTRLTVT.

This clone was counted once. The V call is TRBV6-6, the J call TRBJ2-7, with D maybe TRBD1 (6 bases). Germline CDR1 is MNHNY and CDR2 is SVGAGI (reference sequence). CDR3 length: 14 amino acids. Trimming stripped 1 base from V and 6 bases from J, with 13 bases between. In DNA form, the CDR3 reads TGTGCCAGCAGTTACTTGCAGGGGATGGGCGAGCAGTACTTC. Its protein product is CASSYLQGMGEQYF.

This rearrangement joins TRBV18 to TRBJ1-2; no firm D call. This CDR3 has 13 residues. V was cut by 2 bases and J by 1 base, with 5 bases left in between. Germline lookup yields CDR1 KGHSH and CDR2 LQKENI. Written as DNA, the CDR3 is TGTGCCAGCTCACCAAACAGTAACTATGGCTACACCTTC. Translated, it gives CASSPNSNYGYTF.

The chain recombines TRBV10-3 with TRBJ2-7, with no clear D. This CDR3 spans 12 amino acids. Trimming removed 7 bases at V and 4 bases at J, with 11 bases between. Germline CDR1 and CDR2: ENHRY and SYGVKD. CDR3 region: CAIKPGSYEQYF. In DNA, the CDR3 is TGTGCCATCAAACCAGGATCGTACGAGCAGTACTTC.

The gene calls are TRBV5-1 and TRBJ1-4; D might be TRBD1 (5 bases). The CDR3 loop spans 16 amino acids. The V end was cut by 0 bases, the J end by 0 bases, with 9 bases between. Looked up from germline, CDR1 is SGHRS and CDR2 is YFSETQ. CDR3 in amino acids: CASSLGGAATNEKLFF. Here the CDR3 DNA reads TGCGCCAGCAGCTTGGGTGGGGCCGCAACTAATGAAAAACTGTTTTTT.

V and J are TRBV11-2 and TRBJ2-7; no clear D gene. Trimming shortened V by 5 bases and J by 4 bases, and 6 bases separated the two germline ends. CDR1 SGHAT and CDR2 FQNNGV come from the germline V gene. The CDR3 loop spans 11 amino acids. DNA for the CDR3: TGTGCCAGCAGCCCCCGTTACGAGCAGTACTTC. It translates to CASSPRYEQYF.

This chain uses TRBV4-1 with TRBJ1-2, with 9 bases fitting TRBD1. Per the germline V gene, CDR1 is MGHRA and CDR2 is YSYEKL. V was pared by 3 bases and J by 2 bases, with 7 bases of the junction left unmatched. The CDR3 sequence is 16 residues long. The CDR3 nucleotides read TGCGCCAGCAGCCAGATAATAGGACAGGGGAACTATGGCTACACCTTC. Translated: CASSQIIGQGNYGYTF.

The rearrangement uses TRBV12-3 or TRBV12-4 and TRBJ2-2; D not certain. With 3 bases removed from V and 7 bases from J, the gap between germline ends came to 9 bases. The CDR3 is made up of 13 amino acids. This chain's CDR3 is CASSLFGGGELFF. CDR3 coding DNA: TGTGCCAGCAGTTTGTTCGGCGGCGGGGAGCTGTTTTTT.

This rearrangement joins TRBV20-1 to TRBJ2-5, with D unresolved. V was pared by 6 bases and J by 5 bases, with 10 bases between. Germline CDR1 DFQATT, CDR2 SNEGSKA (reference sequence). The CDR3 length is 11 residues. The CDR3 DNA reads TGCAGTGCCGAGCTGAGGGAGACCCAGTACTTC. Protein: CSAELRETQYF.

The CDR3 reads CASSPRGGVNTGELFF. In DNA, the CDR3 is TGTGCCAGCAGCCCAAGGGGGGGAGTGAACACCGGGGAGCTGTTTTTT. This chain links TRBV7-8 with TRBJ2-2, with a weak D call TRBD2 (7 bases). CDR1 and CDR2 (germline): SGHVS, FQNEAQ. Trimming removed 5 bases at V and 1 base at J, with 14 bases between. The CDR3 has 16 amino acids.

This rearrangement joins TRBV27 to TRBJ2-7; 12 nucleotides line up with TRBD2. CDR1 MNHEY and CDR2 SMNVEV come from the germline V gene (reference sequence). The CDR3 loop spans 19 amino acids. V shed 3 bases, J shed 6 bases, and the junction held 18 bases outside the gene matches. The CDR3 sequence is CASSFRGASGGAVHSEQYF. CDR3 sequence (DNA): TGTGCCAGCAGTTTCCGCGGGGCTAGCGGGGGGGCCGTTCATTCCGAGCAGTACTTC.

J is TRBJ1-2 and V is TRBV16; D is uncertain. The CDR3 is 14 amino acids. Trimming removed 0 bases from V and 6 bases from J, with 11 bases in between. The germline V gene encodes CDR1 KGHSY and CDR2 FQNENV. The CDR3 DNA follows: TGTGCCAGCAGCCAATCAGGGAGCGGAGATGGCTACACCTTC. Translation: CASSQSGSGDGYTF.

Written as DNA, the CDR3 is TGTGCCAGCAGTCCACAGGGGGACTCTTACAATGAGCAGTTCTTC. Translated, it gives CASSPQGDSYNEQFF. The chain carries TRBV7-9 and TRBJ2-1; 8 nucleotides agree with TRBD1. After removal of 6 bases from V and 4 bases from J, the junction contained 8 bases not matched to a gene. This CDR3 spans 15 amino acids. Per germline, CDR1 SEHNR and CDR2 FQNEAQ (reference sequence).

The count of this clone is one. The chain uses TRBV5-1 and TRBJ2-1; 9 bases are shared with TRBD1. CDR1 is SGHRS, CDR2 YFSETQ, per germline. The trim removed 4 bases at V and 15 bases at J, leaving 8 bases unmatched. This CDR3 is built from 12 residues. CDR3 in DNA: TGCGCCAGCAGCACCGAACAGGGGGCGAGGTTCTTC. Encoded protein: CASSTEQGARFF.

The chain employs TRBV10-3 and TRBJ2-7, with D possibly TRBD1 on 6 matching bases. The CDR3 is 19 amino acids. The germline V gene encodes CDR1 ENHRY and CDR2 SYGVKD. Between the trimmed V and J ends, which lost 0 bases and 0 bases, there was a span of 21 bases. CDR3 loop: CAISESFGTGTKSSYEQYF. CDR3 in DNA: TGTGCCATCAGTGAGTCGTTCGGAACAGGGACAAAAAGCTCCTACGAGCAGTACTTC.

This sequence joins TRBV7-9 and TRBJ1-1, with TRBD1 identical over 8 bases. Germline CDR1 SEHNR, CDR2 FQNEAQ (reference sequence). The CDR3 is 12 amino acids. V gave up 6 bases and J gave up 7 bases; unmatched junction bases: 4. CDR3 bases: TGTGCCAGCAGACAACAGGGGGTTGAAGCTTTCTTT. Translation: CASRQQGVEAFF.

This chain joins TRBV19 and TRBJ2-3, with 8 nucleotides matching TRBD1. The germline CDR1 and CDR2 sequences are LNHDA and SQIVND (reference sequence). The CDR3 has 15 amino acids. Trimming at V came to 7 bases and at J to 3 bases, leaving 9 bases not matched to a gene. For the CDR3, the DNA is TGTGCCAGTACGAGGACAGGGAGTCTTACAGATACGCAGTATTTT. This gives the protein CASTRTGSLTDTQYF.

In this sample, this clone turned up a few times. The chain uses TRBV7-2 and TRBJ2-3; the D gene is possibly TRBD2 (7 bases). There are 17 residues in the CDR3. Germline CDR1 and CDR2: SGHTA and FQGNSA. V lost 3 bases, J lost 5 bases, and 21 bases lay in between. CDR3 amino acids: CASSLGTGGPRGDTQYF. CDR3 in DNA: TGTGCCAGCAGCTTGGGAACGGGGGGCCCGCGAGGAGATACGCAGTATTTT.

The chain recombines TRBV24-1 with TRBJ1-2; 7 nucleotides agree with TRBD1. The V gene end was trimmed by 4 bases and the J gene end by 10 bases; junction bases not matched to a gene: 11. In germline, CDR1 is KGHDR, CDR2 SFDVKD. CDR3 length: 14 amino acids. In DNA form, the CDR3 reads TGTGCCACCAGTGACGCCGGGACAGCTGCGTCCTACACCTTC. Translating it yields CATSDAGTAASYTF.

The V call is TRBV9, the J call TRBJ1-1; 7 nucleotides match TRBD1. Germline CDR1 is SGDLS and CDR2 is YYNGEE. V shed 4 bases and J 6 bases; nucleotides not matched to a gene: 9. The CDR3 consists of 14 residues. CDR3 region: CASSRTGGVAEAFF. CDR3 coding DNA: TGTGCCAGCAGCCGGACAGGCGGGGTGGCTGAAGCTTTCTTT.

The chain has TRBV19 and TRBJ1-6; 12 nucleotides line up with TRBD1. The CDR3 loop spans 15 amino acids. Germline CDR1 and CDR2: LNHDA and SQIVND (reference sequence). The J segment lost 7 bases and the V segment lost 5 bases, leaving 3 bases of the junction unmatched. In nucleotides, the CDR3 is TGTGCCAGTAGTCCGGGACAGGGGGCAAATTCACCCCTCCACTTT. Translating gives CASSPGQGANSPLHF.

The chain links TRBV4-3 to TRBJ1-1; 8 bases align to TRBD1. V dropped 3 bases and J dropped 3; count of bases not matched to a gene: 6. This CDR3 is 15 amino acids long. The germline V gene encodes CDR1 LGHNA and CDR2 YSLEER. CDR3 coding DNA: TGCGCCAGCAGCCAGGGACAGGTGGGGGACACTGAAGCTTTCTTT. It codes for CASSQGQVGDTEAFF.

J is TRBJ2-1 and V is TRBV10-3; D is unresolved. This CDR3 has 13 residues. The V gene's germline CDR1 is ENHRY and CDR2 SYGVKD. V was pared by 8 bases and J by 5 bases, with 13 bases between. The CDR3 bases are TGTGCCATCGCTGCCTACCAGGACAATGAGCAGTTCTTC. Translation gives CAIAAYQDNEQFF.

The rearrangement joins TRBV27 to TRBJ1-4, with D perhaps matching TRBD1 (6 bases). Germline V gene lookup returns CDR1 MNHEY and CDR2 SMNVEV (reference sequence). The CDR3 totals 15 residues. Trimming cost V 2 bases and J 7 bases, with 14 bases left between them. The CDR3 DNA follows: TGTGCCAGCAGTTTAAGGAGGCAGGGGCCTGAAAAACTGTTTTTT. Protein sequence: CASSLRRQGPEKLFF. The whole variable domain, remainder taken from reference TRBV27 and TRBJ1-4, is EAQVTQNPRYLITVTGKKLTVTCSQNMNHEYMSWYRQDPGLGLRQIYYSMNVEVTDKGDVPEGYKVSRKEKRNFPLILESPSPNQTSLYFCASSLRRQGPEKLFFGSGTQLSVL.

V is TRBV2 and J is TRBJ1-2, with D hard to call. The CDR3 has 12 residues. Trimming cost V 3 bases and J 0 bases, with 2 bases left between them. CDR1 and CDR2 from the germline V gene are SNHLY and FYNNEI. CDR3 bases: TGTGCCAGCAGTGACACTAACTATGGCTACACCTTC. It codes for CASSDTNYGYTF.

The chain has TRBV19 and TRBJ1-1, with 7 nucleotides matching TRBD1. Looked up from germline, CDR1 is LNHDA and CDR2 is SQIVND (reference sequence). The CDR3 is 15 amino acids. V lost 2 bases, J lost 6 bases, and 9 bases stayed unmatched. This CDR3 is CASSITGTVQPEAFF. CDR3 nucleotides: TGTGCCAGTAGTATAACCGGGACAGTCCAACCTGAAGCTTTCTTT. The entire variable domain, with the rest obtained from reference TRBV19 and TRBJ1-1, is as follows: DGGITQSPKYLFRKEGQNVTLSCEQNLNHDAMYWYRQDPGQGLRLIYYSQIVNDFQKGDIAEGYSVSREKKESFPLTVTSAQKNPTAFYLCASSITGTVQPEAFFGQGTRLTVV.

This clone was counted a single time. The junction and the germline gene differ at one end; a read error may be behind it. The chain has TRBV28 and TRBJ1-4; weak D call: TRBD1 (5 bases). The CDR3 runs 15 residues. Germline assignment: CDR1 MDHEN and CDR2 SYDVKM. The CDR3 DNA reads as TGTGCCAGCAGTGTAGGCGGGGCAACGAATGAAAAACTGTTTTTT. Its protein product is CASSVGGATNEKLFF.